These T cell receptor beta chains were read from a single sample in a study of cytomegalovirus exposure and HLA in healthy donors. This table comes from immunoSEQ multiplex PCR, and its TCRdb copy is limited to in-frame clones, with some not included. The profile shows around 130,000 clones, around 70% of them singletons. The sequencing input was PBMCs. The receptors derive from a woman aged 40 to 50 in good health and CMV-seropositive. Both conserved end residues are part of each CDR3. The D gene is left open where the match is weak. Expanded clones are given a class, and other clones once, few, many or no size at all.

d_call	v_call	clone_size	j_call	cdr3_nt	cdr3_aa
-	TRBV19	few	TRBJ2-1	TGTGCCAGTAGTATAGAGAGCGGCAAGTTCTTC	CASSIESGKFF
-	TRBV27	-	TRBJ1-1	TGTGCCAGCAGGACGAGACTGGCGGCAGTAACTGAAGCTTTCTTT	CASRTRLAAVTEAFF
TRBD1	TRBV5-5	few	TRBJ1-2	TGTGCCAGCAGCATGGGACAGGGGGCGGATGGCTACACCTTC	CASSMGQGADGYTF
TRBD1	TRBV9	few	TRBJ1-2	TGTGCCAGCAGCCCTGTCACTGGGACAGGGTCCTATGGCTACACCTTC	CASSPVTGTGSYGYTF
TRBD1	TRBV10-3	few	TRBJ2-1	TGTGCCACCGGACAGGGCTATGAGCAGTTCTTC	CATGQGYEQFF
TRBD1	TRBV6-5	-	TRBJ1-1	TGTGCCAGCAGGAGACAGGGTACTGAAGCTTTCTTT	CASRRQGTEAFF
-	TRBV4-3	-	TRBJ2-7	TGCGCCAGCAGCCAAGTGGCCTTCCCCAGGGGATCCTACGAGCAGTACTTC	CASSQVAFPRGSYEQYF
TRBD2	TRBV15	few	TRBJ2-4	TGTGCCACCAGCAGAGGCCCGGGACTAGCGGGAGGGAGGAACATTCAGTACTTC	CATSRGPGLAGGRNIQYF
-	TRBV5-1	-	TRBJ1-2	TGCGCCAGCAGCATCAACAGGGATAACTATGGCTACACCTTC	CASSINRDNYGYTF
-	TRBV27	-	TRBJ2-1	TGTGCCAGCAGTCCTCAGGGTCGTGGGAGAGGGGGACACCACAATGAGCAGTTCTTC	CASSPQGRGRGGHHNEQFF
-	TRBV18	-	TRBJ2-1	TGTGCCAGCTCACCCGCCGGGGGAGCGAATGAGCAGTTCTTC	CASSPAGGANEQFF
TRBD1	TRBV4-2	few	TRBJ2-7	TGTGCCAGCAGCCAAGACGGGACAGCAACCTACGAGCAGTACTTC	CASSQDGTATYEQYF
-	TRBV19	-	TRBJ1-1	TGTGCCAGTAAAGAAGATCTCGGACTCACTGAAGCTTTCTTT	CASKEDLGLTEAFF
-	TRBV6-5	-	TRBJ1-5	TGTGCCAGCAGTTACTCGAGAACAGGCAATCAGCCCCAGCATTTT	CASSYSRTGNQPQHF
-	TRBV18	-	TRBJ1-3	TGTGCCAGCTCACCGGTCGACAGCCTCTCTGGAAACACCATATATTTT	CASSPVDSLSGNTIYF
-	TRBV28	-	TRBJ1-2	TGTGCCACCACCACGACAGAGAACTATGGCTACACCTTC	CATTTTENYGYTF
-	TRBV6-5	-	TRBJ1-5	TGTGCCAGCAGTTACGGGAGATATAGCAATCAGCCCCAGCATTTT	CASSYGRYSNQPQHF
TRBD1	TRBV6-6	-	TRBJ1-2	TGTGCCAGCAGTTCCCACAGGGGGGTGAACTATGGCTACACCTTC	CASSSHRGVNYGYTF
-	TRBV29-1	-	TRBJ1-1	TGCAGCGTTGAAATACGGGTTTCTGGAACTGAAGCTTTCTTT	CSVEIRVSGTEAFF
-	TRBV5-4	few	TRBJ2-2	TGTGCCAGCAGATGGGACTTAAACACCGGGGAGCTGTTTTTT	CASRWDLNTGELFF
TRBD1	TRBV5-4	few	TRBJ2-1	TGTGCCAGCAGCTCGCCGGGACAGGAGAACAATGAGCAGTTCTTC	CASSSPGQENNEQFF
TRBD1	TRBV7-2	-	TRBJ1-2	TGTGCCAGCAGCTTAGCGGCGGTGGGACAGAACTATGGCTACACCTTC	CASSLAAVGQNYGYTF
TRBD1	TRBV2	-	TRBJ1-1	TGTGCCAGCAGTGAAAGGGGACAGGCTTCAGCTTTCTTT	CASSERGQASAFF